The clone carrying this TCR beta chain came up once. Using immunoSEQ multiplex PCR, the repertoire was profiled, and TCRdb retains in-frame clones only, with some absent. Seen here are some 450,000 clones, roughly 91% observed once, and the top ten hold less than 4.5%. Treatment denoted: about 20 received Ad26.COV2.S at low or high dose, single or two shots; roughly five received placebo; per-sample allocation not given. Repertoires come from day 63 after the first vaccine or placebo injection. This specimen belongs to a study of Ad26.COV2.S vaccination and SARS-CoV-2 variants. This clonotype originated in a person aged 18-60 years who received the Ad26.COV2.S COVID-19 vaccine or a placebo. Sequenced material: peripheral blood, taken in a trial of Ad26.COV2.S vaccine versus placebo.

The CDR3 loop is CASSSPGLAGSTDTQYF. The CDR3 coding sequence is TGTGCCAGCAGTTCCCCGGGACTAGCGGGTTCCACAGATACGCAGTATTTT. V gene TRBV28 combines with J gene TRBJ2-3; 12 bases match TRBD2. The germline gives CDR1 MDHEN, CDR2 SYDVKM. The CDR3 runs to 17 residues. Germline trimming cut 4 bases from V and 2 bases from J; bases unmatched to any gene: 7.